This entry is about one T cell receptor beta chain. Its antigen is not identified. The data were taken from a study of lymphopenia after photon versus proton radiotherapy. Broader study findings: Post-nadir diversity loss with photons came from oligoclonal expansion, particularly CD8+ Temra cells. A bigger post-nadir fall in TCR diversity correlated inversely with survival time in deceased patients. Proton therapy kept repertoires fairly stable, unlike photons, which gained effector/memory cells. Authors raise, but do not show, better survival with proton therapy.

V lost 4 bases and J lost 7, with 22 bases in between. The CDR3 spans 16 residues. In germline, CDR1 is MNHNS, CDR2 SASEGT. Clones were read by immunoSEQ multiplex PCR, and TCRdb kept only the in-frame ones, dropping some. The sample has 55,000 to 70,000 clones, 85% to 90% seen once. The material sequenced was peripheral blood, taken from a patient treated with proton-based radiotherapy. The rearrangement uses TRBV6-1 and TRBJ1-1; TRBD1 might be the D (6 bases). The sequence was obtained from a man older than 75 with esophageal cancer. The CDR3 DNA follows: TGTGCCAGCAGTGGGGGCTGGGGGGGGCTGAGTAATGAAGCTTTCTTT. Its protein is CASSGGWGGLSNEAFF.